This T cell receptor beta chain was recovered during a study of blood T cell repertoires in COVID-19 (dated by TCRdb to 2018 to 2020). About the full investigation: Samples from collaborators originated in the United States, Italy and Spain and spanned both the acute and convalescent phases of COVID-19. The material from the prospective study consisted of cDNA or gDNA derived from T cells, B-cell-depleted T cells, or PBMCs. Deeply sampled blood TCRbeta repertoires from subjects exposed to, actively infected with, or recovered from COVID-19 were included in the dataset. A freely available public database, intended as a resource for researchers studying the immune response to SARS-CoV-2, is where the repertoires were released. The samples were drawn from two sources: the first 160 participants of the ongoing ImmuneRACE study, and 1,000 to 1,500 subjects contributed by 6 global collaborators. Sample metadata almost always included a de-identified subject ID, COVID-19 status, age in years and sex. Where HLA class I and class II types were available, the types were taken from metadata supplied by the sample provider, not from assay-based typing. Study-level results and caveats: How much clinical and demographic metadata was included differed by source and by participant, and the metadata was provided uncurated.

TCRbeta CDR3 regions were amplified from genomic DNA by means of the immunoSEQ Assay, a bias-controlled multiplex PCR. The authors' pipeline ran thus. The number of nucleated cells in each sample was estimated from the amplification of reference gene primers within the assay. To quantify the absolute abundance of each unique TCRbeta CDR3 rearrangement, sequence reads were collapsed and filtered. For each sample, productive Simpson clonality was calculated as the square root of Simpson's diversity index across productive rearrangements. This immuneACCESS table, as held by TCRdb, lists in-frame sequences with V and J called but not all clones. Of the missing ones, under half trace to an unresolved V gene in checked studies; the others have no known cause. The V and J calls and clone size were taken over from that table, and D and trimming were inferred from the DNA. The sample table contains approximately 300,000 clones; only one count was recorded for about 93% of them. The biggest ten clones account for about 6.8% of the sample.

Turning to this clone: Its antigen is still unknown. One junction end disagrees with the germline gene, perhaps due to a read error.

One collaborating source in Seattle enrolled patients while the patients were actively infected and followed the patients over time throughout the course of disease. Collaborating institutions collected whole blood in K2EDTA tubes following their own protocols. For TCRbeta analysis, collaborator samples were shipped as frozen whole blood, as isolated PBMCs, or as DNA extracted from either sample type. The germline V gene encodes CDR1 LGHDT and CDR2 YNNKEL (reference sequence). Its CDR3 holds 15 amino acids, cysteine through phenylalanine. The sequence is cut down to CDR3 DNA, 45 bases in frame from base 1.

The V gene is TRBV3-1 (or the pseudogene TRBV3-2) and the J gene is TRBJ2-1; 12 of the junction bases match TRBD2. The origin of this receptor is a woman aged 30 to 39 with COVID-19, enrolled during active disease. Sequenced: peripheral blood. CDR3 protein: CASTQLAGGWNEQFF. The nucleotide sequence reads TGTGCCAGCACCCAACTAGCGGGAGGATGGAATGAGCAGTTCTTC.